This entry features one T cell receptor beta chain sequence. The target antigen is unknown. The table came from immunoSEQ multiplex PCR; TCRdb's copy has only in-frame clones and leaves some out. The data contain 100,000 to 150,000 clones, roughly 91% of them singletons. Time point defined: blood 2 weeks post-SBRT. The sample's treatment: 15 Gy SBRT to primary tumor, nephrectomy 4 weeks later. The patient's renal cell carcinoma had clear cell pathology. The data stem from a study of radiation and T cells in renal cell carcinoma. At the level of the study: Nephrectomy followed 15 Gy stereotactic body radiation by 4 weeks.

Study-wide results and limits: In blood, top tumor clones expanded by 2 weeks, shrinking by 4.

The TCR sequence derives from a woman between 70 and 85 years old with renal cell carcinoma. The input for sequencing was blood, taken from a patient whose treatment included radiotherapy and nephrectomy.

CDR3 residues: CASSLRVADTQYF. The CDR3 coding sequence is TGTGCCAGTAGTCTCAGGGTTGCAGATACGCAGTATTTT. The J gene is TRBJ2-3, the V gene TRBV19; maybe TRBD1 (5 bases). The germline CDR1 and CDR2 sequences are LNHDA and SQIVND (reference sequence). The ends were cut back, 5 bases at V and 4 bases at J, with 10 bases in the middle. This CDR3 has 13 amino acids.